Below are 25 T cell receptor beta chains sequenced from a single sample in a study of blood T cell repertoires in COVID-19. Sequencing used immunoSEQ multiplex PCR; TCRdb keeps in-frame clones, though not all of them. The sample includes fewer than 250,000 clones, about nine tenths seen only once; the top ten take roughly 7.1%. Sequences were obtained from PBMCs or T cells enriched from blood (not recorded which). Source of these receptors: a man under 40 in a cohort exposed to, infected with or recovered from COVID-19 (not recorded which).

The chain employs TRBV19 and TRBJ2-7, with D perhaps TRBD2 (6 bases). The CDR3 totals 13 residues. Trimming removed 4 bases from V and 7 bases from J, with 14 bases in between. In germline, CDR1 is LNHDA, CDR2 SQIVND (reference sequence). The CDR3, as DNA: TGTGCCAGTAGTACCGTTGCGGCGGGGGAGCAGTACTTC. This gives the protein CASSTVAAGEQYF. Using reference TRBV19 and TRBJ2-7 for the parts outside the CDR3, the full variable domain is DGGITQSPKYLFRKEGQNVTLSCEQNLNHDAMYWYRQDPGQGLRLIYYSQIVNDFQKGDIAEGYSVSREKKESFPLTVTSAQKNPTAFYLCASSTVAAGEQYFGPGTRLTVT.

CDR3 sequence: CASSLGGVGEQYF. The CDR3 bases are TGTGCCAGCAGCTTGGGGGGAGTTGGAGAGCAGTACTTC. The chain uses TRBV7-2 and TRBJ2-7; TRBD2 is a possible D gene (6 bases). CDR1 and CDR2 (germline): SGHTA, FQGNSA. V lost 3 bases and J 7 bases, leaving 13 bases between the germline ends. There are 13 residues in the CDR3.

The genes are TRBV11-2 and TRBJ2-4; no reliable D call. V was trimmed by 5 bases and J by 9 bases, leaving 11 bases between them. Germline loops: CDR1 SGHAT, CDR2 FQNNGV. The CDR3 sequence is 12 residues long. The chain's CDR3 is CASSPGSGIQYF. The CDR3 DNA follows: TGTGCCAGCAGCCCCGGGTCCGGCATTCAGTACTTC.

J is TRBJ2-7 and V is TRBV5-1, with TRBD2 identical over 14 bases. CDR3 length: 15 amino acids. Trimming cost V 4 bases and J 7 bases; bases outside gene matches: 7. Germline CDR1 reads SGHRS; CDR2 reads YFSETQ. The CDR3 spells CASSAGLAGVGEQYF. Here the CDR3 DNA reads TGCGCCAGCAGCGCGGGACTAGCGGGAGTGGGGGAGCAGTACTTC.

This clone was recorded once. V gene TRBV19 combines with J gene TRBJ1-6, with D perhaps TRBD1 (5 bases). The CDR3 runs 16 residues. Germline lookup yields CDR1 LNHDA and CDR2 SQIVND (reference sequence). DNA for the CDR3: TGTACCCCAGTAGACGATCGACAGCTCCCAGTTTTAGCCCTCCACTTT. As protein: CTPVDDRQLPVLALHF.

The V and J genes are TRBV6-2 or TRBV6-3 and TRBJ1-5; no clear D. Germline CDR1 and CDR2: MNHEY and SVGEGT. The CDR3 totals 14 residues. Trimming cost V 3 bases and J 5 bases, with 11 bases left between them. DNA for the CDR3: TGTGCCAGCAGTTATGAGGCACTCCATCAGCCCCAGCATTTT. This gives the protein CASSYEALHQPQHF.

This sequence joins TRBV5-8 and TRBJ1-5; TRBD1 matches 9 bases. CDR3 length equals 16 residues. The germline V gene encodes CDR1 SGHTS and CDR2 YDEGEE. J lost 9 bases, V lost 3 bases, and 13 bases had no gene match. CDR3 coding DNA: TGTGCCAGCAGCTCACAATCCTTGGGACAGGGAGGGCCCCAGCATTTT. Its protein is CASSSQSLGQGGPQHF.

The V gene is TRBV28, the J gene TRBJ1-2; tentative D call: TRBD1 (6 bases). V lost 1 base and J lost 4, with 16 bases in between. The CDR3 has 16 residues. Per the germline V gene, CDR1 is MDHEN and CDR2 is SYDVKM. The CDR3 reads CASSLYSTGSSYGYTF. The CDR3 nucleotides read TGTGCCAGCAGTTTATATAGTACAGGGAGCAGCTATGGCTACACCTTC.

CDR3 DNA sequence: TGTGCCAGCAGTTGGGGCCTCCCTCGGACTGAAGCTTTCTTT. It is translated as CASSWGLPRTEAFF. The genes are TRBV28 and TRBJ1-1, with TRBD1 as a possible D gene (5 bases). This CDR3 spans 14 amino acids. The germline V gene encodes CDR1 MDHEN and CDR2 SYDVKM. Trimming stripped 4 bases from V and 5 bases from J, with 14 bases between.

The rearrangement uses TRBV7-9 and TRBJ2-5; D possibly corresponds to TRBD2 (7 bases). The CDR3 has 16 residues. Per germline, CDR1 SEHNR and CDR2 FQNEAQ (reference sequence). V was pared by 5 bases and J by 1 base, with 17 bases between. The CDR3 nucleotides are TGTGCCAGCAGCCCAGTGGAGGGAGGGGGCCAAGAGACCCAGTACTTC. As protein: CASSPVEGGGQETQYF.

The chain employs TRBV9 and TRBJ2-3, with 9 positions matching TRBD2. This CDR3 is built from 16 residues. V shed 0 bases and J 4 bases; nucleotides not matched to a gene: 6. CDR1 and CDR2 from the germline V gene are SGDLS and YYNGEE. The CDR3 DNA sequence: TGTGCCAGCAGCGTAGCAGGCGGGAGGGCCGCAGATACGCAGTATTTT. It yields the protein CASSVAGGRAADTQYF.

This chain links TRBV19 with TRBJ2-3, with D possibly being TRBD2 (5 bases). V was pared by 6 bases and J by 6 bases, with 7 bases between. Germline CDR1 is LNHDA and CDR2 is SQIVND (reference sequence). The CDR3 spans 11 residues. The CDR3 spells CASRRRDTQYF. DNA for the CDR3: TGTGCCAGTAGGCGGAGGGATACGCAGTATTTT.

V gene TRBV5-4 combines with J gene TRBJ1-5; TRBD1 might be the D (6 bases). The germline V and J ends were trimmed by 6 bases and 4 bases, with 14 bases remaining between them. CDR3 length equals 14 residues. From germline, CDR1 is SGHNT and CDR2 YYREEE (reference sequence). DNA for the CDR3: TGTGCCAGCATCCCGGGGGGCCTGAATCAGCCCCAGCATTTT. Translated: CASIPGGLNQPQHF.

For the CDR3, the DNA is TGTGCCAGCAGGGGACTAGCGGGAGGGCCTCTTGAGCAGTTCTTC. This translates into CASRGLAGGPLEQFF. J is TRBJ2-1 and V is TRBV28, with 16 bases identical to TRBD2. This CDR3 has 15 residues. Germline CDR1 reads MDHEN; CDR2 reads SYDVKM. V lost 6 bases to trimming and J lost 9 bases; unmatched junction nucleotides: 5.

V usage is TRBV27 and J usage is TRBJ1-2; 7 bases fit TRBD1. V lost 4 bases, J lost 2 bases, and 4 bases stayed unmatched. The germline CDR1 and CDR2 sequences are MNHEY and SMNVEV (reference sequence). The CDR3 length is 14 residues. CDR3 sequence reads: CASSSPGQNYGYTF. The CDR3 nucleotides read TGTGCCAGCAGTTCCCCGGGACAGAACTATGGCTACACCTTC.

This clone was detected once. The chain links TRBV5-1 to TRBJ2-1; D may be TRBD1 (6 bases). CDR1 and CDR2 (germline): SGHRS, YFSETQ. The CDR3 loop spans 17 amino acids. Trimming stripped 5 bases from V and 1 base from J, with 19 bases between. Written as DNA, the CDR3 is TGCGCCAGCAGTTCGGCTGGGGGCCAGAGGTCCTACAATGAGCAGTTCTTC. This gives the protein CASSSAGGQRSYNEQFF.

The rearrangement uses TRBV10-3 and TRBJ2-3; 11 bases line up with TRBD2. Trimming at V came to 5 bases and at J to 4 bases, leaving 5 bases not matched to a gene. This CDR3 region has 15 residues. Per germline, CDR1 ENHRY and CDR2 SYGVKD. The CDR3 sequence is CAISLAGGTADTQYF. CDR3 nucleotides: TGTGCCATCAGTTTAGCGGGAGGGACAGCAGATACGCAGTATTTT.

The CDR3: CASSFGPPSYEQYF. The CDR3 DNA follows: TGTGCCAGCAGTTTTGGCCCCCCCTCCTACGAGCAGTACTTC. V is TRBV28 and J is TRBJ2-7, with D unresolved. Per the germline V gene, CDR1 is MDHEN and CDR2 is SYDVKM. The length of the CDR3 is 14 residues. V was shortened by 3 bases and J by 0 bases, with 9 bases between the two germline ends. The full variable domain, completed using reference TRBV28 and TRBJ2-7, is DVKVTQSSRYLVKRTGEKVFLECVQDMDHENMFWYRQDPGLGLRLIYFSYDVKMKEKGDIPEGYSVSREKKERFSLILESASTNQTSMYLCASSFGPPSYEQYFGPGTRLTVT.

The chain carries TRBV29-1 and TRBJ1-2, with 7 nucleotides matching TRBD1. The V gene end was trimmed by 1 base and the J gene end by 7 bases; junction bases not matched to a gene: 6. This CDR3 is 13 amino acids long. The germline V gene encodes CDR1 SQVTM and CDR2 ANQGSEA. For the CDR3, the DNA is TGCAGCGTTGAAGCCCCCTCAGGGGGTGGCTACACCTTC. Protein sequence: CSVEAPSGGGYTF. The variable domain in full, with the rest retrieved from reference TRBV29-1 and TRBJ1-2, is SAVISQKPSRDICQRGTSLTIQCQVDSQVTMMFWYRQQPGQSLTLIATANQGSEATYESGFVIDKFPISRPNLTFSTLTVSNMSPEDSSIYLCSVEAPSGGGYTFGSGTRLTVV.

This sequence joins TRBV7-2 and TRBJ2-7; 8 nucleotides agree with TRBD1. The CDR3 is made up of 16 amino acids. J was trimmed by 2 bases and V by 3 bases; bases with no gene match: 9. Germline CDR1 SGHTA, CDR2 FQGNSA. DNA of the CDR3: TGTGCCAGCAGCTTCGGACCGGGACAGGCTACCTACGAGCAGTACTTC. It translates to CASSFGPGQATYEQYF.

The rearrangement joins TRBV28 to TRBJ1-5, with no clear D. The CDR3 runs to 14 residues. Trimming removed 3 bases at V and 9 bases at J, with 15 bases between. CDR1 and CDR2 from the germline V gene are MDHEN and SYDVKM. CDR3 region: CASSLGLAGRPQHF. The DNA of the CDR3 is TGTGCCAGCAGTTTGGGTCTGGCGGGTCGGCCCCAGCATTTT.

This chain uses TRBV4-1 with TRBJ2-3; tentative D call: TRBD2 (6 bases). With 1 base removed from V and 4 bases from J, the gap between germline ends came to 15 bases. This CDR3 is 16 amino acids long. Germline values: CDR1 MGHRA, CDR2 YSYEKL. Written as DNA, the CDR3 is TGCGCCAGCAGCCAAGGGGGAACGGGAGTGGCAGATACGCAGTATTTT. Translated: CASSQGGTGVADTQYF.

The chain joins TRBV7-2 to TRBJ2-3, with D possibly TRBD2 on 5 matching bases. V shed 5 bases and J shed 5 bases, with 5 bases lying between them. Germline CDR1 and CDR2: SGHTA and FQGNSA. This CDR3 is 11 amino acids long. Here the CDR3 DNA reads TGTGCCAGCAGCCGGGAAGATACGCAGTATTTT. Translation gives CASSREDTQYF.

J is TRBJ2-3 and V is TRBV9; TRBD2 aligns across 7 bases. CDR3 length: 16 amino acids. Per germline, CDR1 SGDLS and CDR2 YYNGEE. Trimming took 4 bases from V and 0 from J; bases not matched to a gene: 8. Here the CDR3 reads CASSPGSGTSTDTQYF. In DNA form, the CDR3 reads TGTGCCAGCAGCCCAGGGAGCGGGACTAGCACAGATACGCAGTATTTT.

The chain carries TRBV4-1 and TRBJ2-7; 11 bases are a match to TRBD1. CDR1 is MGHRA and CDR2 is YSYEKL in the germline V gene. The junction had 9 bases not matched to a gene; V was cut back by 2 bases and J by 6 bases. The CDR3 spans 16 residues. The CDR3 nucleotides read TGCGCCAGCAGCCAACAACCGGGACAGGGGGTTGGCGAGCAGTACTTC. Translating it yields CASSQQPGQGVGEQYF.